The sequence of this TCR beta chain was determined in a study of T cell responses to AZD1222 COVID-19 vaccine. Concerning this clone: The antigen remains unidentified.

CDR3 length: 15 residues. Looked up from germline, CDR1 is SQVTM and CDR2 is ANQGSEA. The J segment lost 1 base and the V segment lost 7 bases, leaving 12 bases of the junction unmatched. Notes on the study in general: Close to half of all spike-specific TCRs reportedly target regions of the variants that are unmutated. Only a handful of people who got AZD1222 tested seropositive at baseline. Spike was spanned by vaccine-associated CD4 TCRs, with dominance at 160-218 and 743-854. Repertoires were obtained solely post-peak T cell response.

The protocol was immunoSEQ multiplex PCR, while the TCRdb copy is restricted to in-frame clones and leaves out a portion. The top ten clones hold 2.5% to 3% of a sample with 200,000 or so clones, about nine tenths of them seen once. Sequenced here: peripheral blood, sampled on day 0 of MenACWY control vaccination. J is TRBJ1-1 and V is TRBV29-1; TRBD1 agrees at 7 bases. The sequence came from an adult in good health. In nucleotides, the CDR3 is TGCAGCGCAATAAAAGGAACAGGGGCGAACACTGAAGCTTTCTTT. This encodes CSAIKGTGANTEAFF.